The rows below give T cell receptor beta chains drawn from one sample of a study of Tregs in tolerant kidney transplant recipients. Sequencing was performed with immunoSEQ multiplex PCR; in TCRdb, only in-frame clones are kept and a portion is missing. The sample holds about 77,000 clones; approximately 98% are singletons and the top ten take roughly 0.59%. The specimen comprised CD4+ T cells from blood, sampled before the transplant. The receptors originated from a human donor who received a combined kidney and bone marrow transplant. The CDR3 runs from the conserved cysteine through the conserved F or W. A D gene is named only where the DNA matches it firmly. Rows give clone size only sometimes, using once, few, many, or a class for an expanded clone.

clone size | D gene | J gene | V gene | CDR3 protein | CDR3 DNA
once | TRBD2 | TRBJ2-1 | TRBV5-4 | CAIHGGALYNEQFF | TGTGCCATCCACGGGGGGGCCCTTTACAATGAGCAGTTCTTC
- | TRBD2 | TRBJ2-3 | TRBV7-2 | CASSFRLAGGTDTQYF | TGTGCCAGCAGCTTCCGACTAGCGGGAGGAACAGATACGCAGTATTTT
- | TRBD1 | TRBJ2-5 | TRBV7-3 | CASSFSTGVETQYF | TGTGCCAGCAGCTTCTCTACAGGGGTAGAGACCCAGTACTTC
- | - | TRBJ2-3 | TRBV19 | CASRTQGSTDTQYF | TGTGCCAGTAGGACACAGGGCAGCACAGATACGCAGTATTTT
- | - | TRBJ2-7 | TRBV7-2 | CASSLTAAPYEQYF | TGTGCCAGCAGCTTAACAGCGGCACCCTACGAGCAGTACTTC
- | TRBD1 | TRBJ1-2 | TRBV30 | CAWSVSGQGYYGYTF | TGTGCCTGGAGTGTCTCCGGACAGGGGTACTATGGCTACACCTTC
- | - | TRBJ1-2 | TRBV4-1 | CASSQEGTRLGNYGYTF | TGCGCCAGCAGCCAAGAAGGGACAAGGCTAGGAAACTATGGCTACACCTTC
once | TRBD2 | TRBJ2-7 | TRBV30 | CAWSRVAGGGEQYF | TGTGCCTGGAGTAGGGTGGCGGGGGGCGGCGAGCAGTACTTC
- | - | TRBJ1-1 | TRBV7-2 | CASSSTFGGFMVNTEAFF | TGTGCCAGCAGCTCGACATTCGGGGGTTTCATGGTGAACACTGAAGCTTTCTTT
- | TRBD1 | TRBJ2-7 | TRBV7-8 | CASKSGQESYEQYF | TGTGCCAGCAAATCGGGACAGGAGTCCTACGAGCAGTACTTC
- | TRBD2 | TRBJ2-7 | TRBV27 | CASSFASGPYEQYF | TGTGCCAGCAGTTTCGCTAGCGGACCCTACGAGCAGTACTTC
- | TRBD2 | TRBJ2-1 | TRBV6-5 | CASRLAGGTYNEQFF | TGTGCCAGCAGATTAGCGGGGGGGACCTACAATGAGCAGTTCTTC
- | - | TRBJ1-2 | TRBV5-1 | CASSLGGTGFMGYTF | TGCGCCAGCAGCTTGGGAGGCACTGGGTTCATGGGCTACACCTTC
- | - | TRBJ2-5 | TRBV27 | CASSPRAGPNTQYF | TGTGCCAGCAGTCCAAGGGCGGGCCCAAATACCCAGTACTTC
- | - | TRBJ2-7 | TRBV11-2 | CASSLWFNPGLNTYEQYF | TGTGCCAGCAGCTTATGGTTTAACCCAGGACTAAATACCTACGAGCAGTACTTC
- | - | TRBJ2-7 | TRBV5-4 | CASRMGGGTYEQYF | TGTGCCAGCAGAATGGGAGGCGGAACCTACGAGCAGTACTTC
- | TRBD2 | TRBJ2-1 | TRBV18 | CASSPRLAEASYNEQFF | TGTGCCAGCTCACCAAGACTAGCGGAGGCCTCCTACAATGAGCAGTTCTTC
- | - | TRBJ2-4 | TRBV5-1 | CASSLVKGEDIQYF | TGCGCCAGCAGCTTGGTGAAGGGAGAGGACATTCAGTACTTC
- | TRBD2 | TRBJ2-3 | TRBV11-2 | CASSPWTSGNTDTQYF | TGTGCCAGCAGCCCCTGGACTAGCGGAAACACAGATACGCAGTATTTT
- | TRBD2 | TRBJ2-7 | TRBV4-3 | CASSQDTSGRYEQYF | TGCGCCAGCAGCCAAGATACTAGCGGGAGGTACGAGCAGTACTTC
- | - | TRBJ1-5 | TRBV27 | CASRGRTGDSNQPQHF | TGTGCCAGCAGGGGGAGAACGGGAGACAGCAATCAGCCCCAGCATTTT
- | TRBD1 | TRBJ1-5 | TRBV2 | CASSPGQGAWQPQHF | TGTGCCAGCAGCCCCGGACAGGGGGCTTGGCAGCCCCAGCATTTT
- | - | TRBJ2-5 | TRBV5-6 | CASSLSSGGGGTQYF | TGTGCCAGCAGCTTGTCCTCCGGAGGGGGCGGGACCCAGTACTTC
- | - | TRBJ2-5 | TRBV11-2 | CASSLGVGGTDF | TGTGCCAGCAGCTTAGGAGTGGGGGGAACGGACTTC
- | TRBD1 | TRBJ1-1 | TRBV15 | CATSRLDRGQSLEAFF | TGTGCCACCAGCAGACTGGACAGGGGGCAGTCTCTTGAAGCTTTCTTT
- | TRBD2 | TRBJ2-7 | TRBV5-1 | CASSFSVSGSGAYEQYF | TGCGCCAGCAGCTTCAGCGTCAGCGGGAGTGGAGCGTACGAGCAGTACTTC
- | TRBD1 | TRBJ1-1 | TRBV5-5 | CASSSDRLNTEAFF | TGTGCCAGCAGCTCGGACAGGCTGAACACTGAAGCTTTCTTT
- | - | TRBJ2-1 | TRBV19 | CASSIKSGQSSYNEQFF | TGTGCCAGTAGTATTAAGAGCGGCCAGAGCTCCTACAATGAGCAGTTCTTC
- | - | TRBJ1-1 | TRBV6-4 | CASSVVGDGFGEAFF | TGTGCCAGCAGTGTGGTCGGGGATGGGTTCGGTGAAGCTTTCTTT
- | - | TRBJ1-3 | TRBV19 | CASSSGFGNTIYF | TGTGCCAGCAGTTCAGGTTTTGGAAACACCATATATTTT
- | - | TRBJ1-1 | TRBV9 | CASCRGAGNTEAFF | TGTGCCAGCTGTCGGGGGGCGGGGAACACTGAAGCTTTCTTT
- | TRBD2 | TRBJ2-2 | TRBV4-3 | CASSQGGGGGIVGELFF | TGCGCCAGCAGCCAGGGGGGGGGCGGGGGGATCGTCGGGGAGCTGTTTTTT
- | TRBD1 | TRBJ1-2 | TRBV5-6 | CASSPRDRGLISF | TGTGCCAGCAGCCCGAGGGACAGGGGTTTAATTTCCTTC
- | - | TRBJ2-2 | TRBV7-9 | CASSLVSGRSTGELFF | TGTGCCAGCAGCTTAGTCTCAGGGAGGTCCACCGGGGAGCTGTTTTTT
- | TRBD1 | TRBJ1-1 | TRBV5-1 | CASSLLGQGEAFF | TGCGCCAGCAGCTTATTGGGACAGGGAGAAGCTTTCTTT
- | - | TRBJ2-5 | TRBV19 | CASSMMGTRQETQYF | TGTGCCAGTAGTATGATGGGGACTCGACAAGAGACCCAGTACTTC
- | - | TRBJ1-1 | TRBV6-6 | CASSRREGAEAFF | TGTGCCAGCAGTCGGAGGGAGGGGGCTGAAGCTTTCTTT
- | - | TRBJ2-7 | TRBV10-3 | CAISEWETNEQYF | TGTGCCATCAGTGAGTGGGAGACAAACGAGCAGTACTTC
- | TRBD1 | TRBJ1-2 | TRBV19 | CASSLYPGQGFSGYTF | TGTGCCAGTAGCCTATACCCGGGACAGGGATTTTCTGGCTACACCTTC
- | - | TRBJ1-6 | TRBV5-1 | CASSASVVDSPLHF | TGCGCCAGCAGCGCCTCGGTTGTTGATTCACCCCTCCACTTT
- | TRBD2 | TRBJ2-3 | TRBV19 | CASSTTRLAGGRADTQYF | TGTGCCAGTAGTACCACAAGACTAGCGGGGGGCAGAGCAGATACGCAGTATTTT
- | - | TRBJ2-7 | TRBV6-5 | CASSYSGGQSSYEQYF | TGTGCCAGCAGTTACTCAGGCGGCCAGTCCTCCTACGAGCAGTACTTC
- | TRBD1 | TRBJ1-1 | TRBV7-2 | CASSAQGGNTEAFF | TGTGCCAGCAGCGCTCAGGGGGGGAACACTGAAGCTTTCTTT
- | TRBD1 | TRBJ2-3 | TRBV10-3 | CAISESRGLGDTQYF | TGTGCCATCAGTGAATCGAGGGGGCTTGGAGATACGCAGTATTTT
- | - | TRBJ2-7 | TRBV30 | CAWSAGVEQYF | TGTGCCTGGAGTGCGGGAGTCGAGCAGTACTTC